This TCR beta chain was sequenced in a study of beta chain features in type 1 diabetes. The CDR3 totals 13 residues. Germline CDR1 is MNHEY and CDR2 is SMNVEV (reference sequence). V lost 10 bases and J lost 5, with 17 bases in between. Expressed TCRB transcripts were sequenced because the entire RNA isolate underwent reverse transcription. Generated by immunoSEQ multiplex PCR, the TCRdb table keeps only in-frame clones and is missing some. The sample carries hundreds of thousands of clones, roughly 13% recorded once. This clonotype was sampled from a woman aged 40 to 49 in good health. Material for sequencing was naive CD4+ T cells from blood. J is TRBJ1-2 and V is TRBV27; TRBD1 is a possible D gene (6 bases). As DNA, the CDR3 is TGTGCCACCCGGGACACCCTTGGGTATGGCTACACCTTC. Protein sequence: CATRDTLGYGYTF.